The TCR beta chain described here comes from a study of blood T cell repertoires in COVID-19. Germline values: CDR1 SGHRS, CDR2 YFSETQ. The length of the CDR3 is 17 residues. Trimming removed 7 bases from V and 4 bases from J; junction bases left unmatched: 12. The authors' processing: For nucleated cells, counts were estimated from reference gene primer amplification. Only in-frame clones appear in the TCRdb table, and some are missing; sequencing was by immunoSEQ multiplex PCR. V and J calls and clone size are as listed in that table; D and trimming were resolved from the DNA. The sample has about 74,000 clones, roughly 90% seen once; the top ten hold just over 2.5%.

Sequenced input: peripheral blood. This sequence originates from a man in his fifties or sixties with COVID-19, enrolled during active disease. This chain connects TRBV5-1 to TRBJ2-2; 11 positions match TRBD2. CDR3 bases: TGCGCCAGCGAGCGAACTAGCGGGAGATCTGGCACCGGGGAGCTGTTTTTT. It is translated as CASERTSGRSGTGELFF.